The present T cell receptor beta chain was sequenced within a study of blood T cells in healthy people across ages. Per germline, CDR1 DFQATT and CDR2 SNEGSKA (reference sequence). The ends lost 6 bases at V and 0 bases at J; junction bases unmatched: 14. The CDR3 loop spans 16 amino acids. Study-level results: Both naive CD4+ cell counts and diversity were greater in long-lived donors than in aged donors.

As concerns this clonotype: What it binds is unknown.

With a J-beta primer mix and a sample-barcoded 5' primer, a second PCR ran about 6 to 11 cycles. TCRdb re-analysed the 5' RACE reads in MiXCR, keeping a single row per CDR3 protein. The sample records about 1.6 million distinct CDR3 sequences, around 35% being singletons. The sequence derives from a woman in her thirties in good health. The J gene is TRBJ2-7, the V gene TRBV20-1; 7 bases match TRBD1. The sequencing input was blood. Here the CDR3 DNA reads TGCAGTGCCTTTCCCATGGGACAGCCGGTCTCCTACGAGCAGTACTTC. It specifies CSAFPMGQPVSYEQYF.